A selection of T cell receptor beta chains follows, all from one sample in a study of CD8 T cells in ankylosing spondylitis. Using its own MiXCR run on the 5' RACE reads, TCRdb lists one record per CDR3 protein. The table shows 700,000 to 1,000,000 distinct CDR3 sequences, with about 10% occurring only once. What was sequenced was blood, either unsorted or a sorted T cell fraction (not recorded which). These receptors were collected from a male donor with ankylosing spondylitis. Both conserved end residues are part of each CDR3. A D gene is named only where the DNA matches it firmly. Size values are once, few and many counts, or a class for expanded clones, and some rows have none.

clone_size	d_call	v_call	j_call	cdr3_aa	cdr3_nt
many	TRBD2	TRBV9	TRBJ2-1	CASSVGLAGGISYNEQFF	TGTGCCAGCAGCGTAGGTCTAGCGGGCGGTATCTCCTACAATGAGCAGTTCTTC
NA	TRBD1	TRBV5-1	TRBJ1-6	CASRPGTGERSPLHF	TGCGCCAGCAGACCCGGGACAGGTGAACGTTCACCCCTCCACTTT
NA	TRBD2	TRBV7-2	TRBJ2-3	CASSLVGTSGSTDTQYF	TGTGCCAGCAGCTTAGTCGGTACTAGCGGGAGCACAGATACGCAGTATTTT
NA	NA	TRBV5-1	TRBJ2-3	CASSQPTGTTDTQYF	TGCGCCAGCAGCCAACCGACAGGCACCACAGATACGCAGTATTTT
NA	NA	TRBV5-1	TRBJ2-7	CASSLGRQEYEQYF	TGCGCCAGCAGCTTGGGGCGACAAGAATACGAGCAGTACTTC
many	NA	TRBV4-2	TRBJ1-6	CASSQDWTSSPLHF	TGTGCCAGCAGCCAAGATTGGACGTCCTCACCCCTCCACTTT
few	NA	TRBV28	TRBJ2-7	CASRIRSSYEQYF	TGTGCCAGCCGGATCAGGAGCTCCTACGAGCAGTACTTC
NA	NA	TRBV20-1	TRBJ1-2	CSAAVGADGYTF	TGCAGTGCTGCCGTGGGGGCGGATGGCTACACCTTC
many	NA	TRBV29-1	TRBJ2-5	CSVDKDYQETQYF	TGCAGCGTTGACAAGGACTACCAAGAGACCCAGTACTTC
once	NA	TRBV30	TRBJ2-6	CAWNVGGSGDNVLTF	TGTGCCTGGAATGTTGGAGGGTCTGGGGACAACGTCCTGACTTTC
few	NA	TRBV5-1	TRBJ2-5	CASSLDAQGGTQYF	TGCGCCAGCAGCTTGGATGCCCAGGGCGGGACCCAGTACTTC
many	TRBD2	TRBV5-1	TRBJ2-7	CASSLDVGGYEQYF	TGCGCCAGCAGCTTGGATGTGGGGGGGTACGAGCAGTACTTC
many	NA	TRBV7-2	TRBJ2-5	CASSLSSKTQYF	TGTGCCAGCAGCCTCTCGTCGAAGACCCAGTACTTC
NA	TRBD2	TRBV18	TRBJ2-4	CASSPLAGDIQYF	TGTGCCAGCTCACCATTAGCGGGAGACATTCAGTACTTC
NA	TRBD2	TRBV20-1	TRBJ2-7	CSATRLAGGRIEQYF	TGCAGTGCTACCCGACTAGCGGGGGGGCGAATCGAGCAGTACTTC
NA	NA	TRBV20-1	TRBJ2-5	CSAETSLTQTQYF	TGCAGTGCAGAAACAAGTTTGACGCAGACCCAGTACTTC
many	NA	TRBV5-1	TRBJ2-7	CASSSTGPGGYEQYF	TGCGCCAGCAGCTCGACTGGGCCTGGGGGCTACGAGCAGTACTTC
few	NA	TRBV29-1	TRBJ1-1	CSVRGAGLGYHTEAFF	TGCAGCGTTCGGGGAGCCGGGTTGGGGTACCACACTGAAGCTTTCTTT
NA	TRBD2	TRBV7-2	TRBJ2-2	CASIQTRTSGLGELFF	TGTGCCAGCATCCAGACGCGGACTAGCGGTCTCGGGGAGCTGTTTTTT
NA	NA	TRBV7-2	TRBJ2-6	CASSLAYKGDSGANVLTF	TGTGCCAGCAGCTTAGCGTATAAGGGGGACTCTGGGGCCAACGTCCTGACTTTC
NA	NA	TRBV5-1	TRBJ1-6	CASSSSGTYSTSPLHF	TGCGCCAGCAGCTCCTCCGGGACATACTCTACTTCACCCCTCCACTTT
NA	NA	TRBV5-6	TRBJ2-7	CATCPRGSYEQYF	TGTGCCACCTGCCCCCGCGGGTCCTACGAGCAGTACTTC
few	NA	TRBV9	TRBJ1-1	CASSARDDRTTEAFF	TGTGCCAGCAGCGCGCGAGATGACAGGACCACTGAAGCTTTCTTT
few	TRBD1	TRBV5-1	TRBJ2-6	CASSIRGQVPSGANVLTF	TGCGCCAGCAGCATCAGGGGACAGGTTCCCTCTGGGGCCAACGTCCTGACTTTC
few	TRBD1	TRBV6-5	TRBJ2-5	CASSYPATGGGETQYF	TGTGCCAGCAGTTACCCGGCCACAGGGGGAGGAGAGACCCAGTACTTC
few	NA	TRBV4-3	TRBJ2-1	CASSQDLVQGMRSYNEQFF	TGCGCCAGCAGCCAAGATCTTGTACAGGGAATGAGGTCCTACAATGAGCAGTTCTTC
few	NA	TRBV7-2	TRBJ2-3	CASSPWVGGDTQYF	TGTGCCAGCAGTCCCTGGGTGGGGGGAGATACGCAGTATTTT
NA	NA	TRBV4-3	TRBJ2-2	CASSQPRPTGELFF	TGCGCCAGCAGCCAACCGAGACCGACCGGGGAGCTGTTTTTT
NA	NA	TRBV9	TRBJ2-3	CASSPMGGGTDTQYF	TGTGCCAGCAGCCCCATGGGCGGGGGCACAGATACGCAGTATTTT
NA	TRBD2	TRBV20-1	TRBJ2-7	CSARGAAGEGYEQYF	TGCAGTGCTAGAGGGGCAGCGGGAGAAGGCTACGAGCAGTACTTC
many	NA	TRBV7-8	TRBJ2-3	CASSLQDYADTQYF	TGTGCCAGCAGCTTACAGGACTACGCAGATACGCAGTATTTT
NA	NA	TRBV14	TRBJ2-1	CASSQELGLEEQFF	TGTGCCAGCAGCCAAGAATTGGGACTGGAAGAGCAGTTCTTC
few	TRBD2	TRBV5-6	TRBJ2-1	CASSPGLAGAISSYNEQFF	TGTGCCAGCAGCCCCGGACTAGCGGGGGCCATTTCCTCCTACAATGAGCAGTTCTTC
NA	NA	TRBV12-3/TRBV12-4	TRBJ1-5	CASTPDSFSNQPQHF	TGTGCCAGCACCCCGGACAGTTTTAGCAATCAGCCCCAGCATTTT
NA	NA	TRBV11-2	TRBJ2-2	CASSLVRLQHRDTGELFF	TGTGCCAGCAGCTTAGTCAGGCTCCAGCATCGGGACACCGGGGAGCTGTTTTTT
many	NA	TRBV9	TRBJ2-1	CASSGGSSSYNEQFF	TGTGCCAGCAGCGGAGGTTCAAGCTCCTACAATGAGCAGTTCTTC
NA	NA	TRBV7-2	TRBJ2-5	CASSSFRGVETQYF	TGTGCCAGCAGCTCGTTCAGGGGTGTAGAGACCCAGTACTTC
NA	NA	TRBV12-3/TRBV12-4	TRBJ1-3	CASSLDSRPGNTIYF	TGTGCCAGCAGTTTAGATAGCAGACCTGGAAACACCATATATTTT
few	NA	TRBV20-1	TRBJ1-2	CSARDQRARYGYTF	TGCAGTGCTAGAGATCAGCGCGCGAGGTACGGCTACACCTTC
NA	NA	TRBV4-3	TRBJ2-3	CASSQEAPDTQYF	TGCGCCAGCAGCCAAGAGGCGCCAGATACGCAGTATTTT
NA	NA	TRBV12-3/TRBV12-4	TRBJ2-1	CASSYGPAWNEQFF	TGTGCCAGCTCTTATGGTCCAGCCTGGAATGAGCAGTTCTTC
NA	TRBD1	TRBV6-5	TRBJ1-4	CASSYSGTVTGEKLFF	TGTGCCAGCAGTTACAGCGGGACAGTGACAGGTGAAAAACTGTTTTTT